This TCR beta chain was retrieved from a study of cytomegalovirus exposure and HLA in healthy donors. Whole-study findings and limits: A later analysis linked a missense variant in DCLRE1C to the trimming of TCR beta V and J genes. Previously analyzed data showed that most TCR beta V segments were productive at a frequency of about 90% or about 30%. Fewer N-insertions than the roughly 670-donor mean were reportedly shown by an Asian-associated ancestry cluster in a later analysis.

This CDR3 has 13 residues. Germline V gene lookup returns CDR1 SGHDT and CDR2 YYEEEE. V lost 1 base to trimming and J lost 5 bases, with 10 bases between them. The primer mix had 60 Vbeta and 13 Jbeta primers. Original processing notes: A later analysis tallied 75 million to 80 million unique TCR beta chains, roughly 11 million of them shared. Measured with immunoSEQ multiplex PCR; TCRdb has only the in-frame clones, and not every one. The D gene and trimming were derived from the DNA, and the V and J assignments and clone size from that table. The table lists 79,000 or so clones, 65% to 85% of them singletons. Points on this clone: The antigen remains unidentified.

V is TRBV5-6 and J is TRBJ2-7; D may be TRBD1 (6 bases). This clonotype was obtained from a woman aged 40 to 49 in good health and CMV-seropositive. The sample comprised PBMCs. The CDR3 bases are TGTGCCAGCAGCTTGTCGTGGGGGCACGAGCAGTACTTC. Translated, it gives CASSLSWGHEQYF.